This TCR beta chain was obtained from a study of T cell repertoires in cytomegalovirus infection. Study in general: HLA-C-restricted CMV epitopes, recently identified, and well-studied HLA-B-restricted ones were used by the study. An indication of both CMV infection and matching HLA type came from public TCR beta signatures.

Points on this clonotype: As yet, its antigen is unknown.

TCRdb re-called the reads with MiXCR, one entry per CDR3 protein. The repertoire holds about 60,000 distinct CDR3 sequences, around 20% seen once, with 60% to 65% in the top ten. The germline CDR1 and CDR2 sequences are MNHNY and SVGAGI (reference sequence). The CDR3 runs 12 residues. The ends were cut back, 6 bases at V and 7 bases at J, with 12 bases in the middle. This clonotype originated in a human donor in good health (CMV status not recorded). Some clones in this sample may be carry-over from other donors' samples. The sequenced sample was CD8+ T cells from cultured PBMCs, obtained from culture after CMV antigen stimulation. This chain connects TRBV6-6 to TRBJ1-1; D call uncertain. The CDR3 coding sequence is TGTGCCAGCAGCCCACCGTACCGTGAAGCTTTCTTT. Its protein product is CASSPPYREAFF.